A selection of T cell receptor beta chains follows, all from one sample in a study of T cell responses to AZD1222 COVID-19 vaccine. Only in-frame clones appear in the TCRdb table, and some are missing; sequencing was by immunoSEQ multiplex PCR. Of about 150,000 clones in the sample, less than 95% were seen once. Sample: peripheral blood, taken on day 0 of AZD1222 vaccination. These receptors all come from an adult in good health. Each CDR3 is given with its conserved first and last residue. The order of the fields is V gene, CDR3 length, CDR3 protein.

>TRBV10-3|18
CAISGGTSGGRNTGELFF
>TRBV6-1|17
CASSASGGFRNTDTQYF
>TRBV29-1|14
CSAPRDTASGEQFF
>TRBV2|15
CASKQGEGMNTEAFF
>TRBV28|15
CASSQDIGNSEKLFF
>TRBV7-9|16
CASSHTTGQPNYGYTF
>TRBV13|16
CASSFGFTENNSPLHF
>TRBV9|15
CASSPGTGNLYGYTF
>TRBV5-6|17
CASSFYRDRLRNSPLHF
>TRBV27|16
CASSSLAGGAGADQYF
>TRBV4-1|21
CASSQWPSVTRTGGSNQPQHF
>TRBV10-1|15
CASSAEGLGGNEQFF
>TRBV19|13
CASSITDSGEQFF
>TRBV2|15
CASSEGSTSYNEQFF
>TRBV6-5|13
CASSLDSNQPQHF